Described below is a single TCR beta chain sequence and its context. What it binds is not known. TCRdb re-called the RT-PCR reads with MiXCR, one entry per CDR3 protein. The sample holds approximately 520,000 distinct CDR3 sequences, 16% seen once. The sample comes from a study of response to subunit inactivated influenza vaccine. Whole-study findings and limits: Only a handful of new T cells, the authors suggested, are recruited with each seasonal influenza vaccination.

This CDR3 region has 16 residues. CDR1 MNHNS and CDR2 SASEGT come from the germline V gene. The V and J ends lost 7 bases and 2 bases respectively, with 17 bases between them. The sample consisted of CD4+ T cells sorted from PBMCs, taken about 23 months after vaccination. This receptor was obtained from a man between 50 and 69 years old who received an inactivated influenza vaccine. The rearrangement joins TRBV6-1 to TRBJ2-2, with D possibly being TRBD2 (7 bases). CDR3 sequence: CASNFLRGGNTGELFF. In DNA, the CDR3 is TGTGCCAGCAACTTTCTAAGGGGGGGTAACACCGGGGAGCTGTTTTTT.